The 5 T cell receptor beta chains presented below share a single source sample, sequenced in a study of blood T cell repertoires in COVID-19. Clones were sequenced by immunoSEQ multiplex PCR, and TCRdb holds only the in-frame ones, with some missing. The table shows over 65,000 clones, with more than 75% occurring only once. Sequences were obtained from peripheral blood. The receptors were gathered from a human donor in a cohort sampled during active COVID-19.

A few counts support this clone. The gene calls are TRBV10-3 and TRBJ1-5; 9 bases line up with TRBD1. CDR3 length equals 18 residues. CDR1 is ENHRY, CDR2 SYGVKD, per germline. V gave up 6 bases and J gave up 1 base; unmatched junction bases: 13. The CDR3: CAISPGQGPIVSNQPQHF. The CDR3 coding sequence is TGTGCCATCAGCCCGGGACAGGGCCCGATTGTGAGCAATCAGCCCCAGCATTTT.

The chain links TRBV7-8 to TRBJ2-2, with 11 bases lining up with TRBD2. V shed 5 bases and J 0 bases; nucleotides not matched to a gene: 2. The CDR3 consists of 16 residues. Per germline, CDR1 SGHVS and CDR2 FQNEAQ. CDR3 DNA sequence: TGTGCCAGCAGCCGACTAGCGGGGACGAACACCGGGGAGCTGTTTTTT. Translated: CASSRLAGTNTGELFF.

The chain's CDR3 is CASSWRTGAPYEQYF. The CDR3 bases are TGTGCCAGCAGCTGGCGTACAGGGGCCCCCTACGAGCAGTACTTC. This chain uses TRBV7-8 with TRBJ2-7, with 7 nucleotides matching TRBD1. Germline V CDR1 and CDR2: SGHVS, FQNEAQ. This CDR3 comprises 15 residues. V lost 4 bases to trimming and J lost 2 bases; unmatched junction nucleotides: 8. Based on the CDR3 plus reference TRBV7-8 and TRBJ2-7, the full variable domain is GAGVSQSPRYKVAKRGQDVALRCDPISGHVSLFWYQQALGQGPEFLTYFQNEAQLDKSGLPSDRFFAERPEGSVSTLKIQRTQQEDSAVYLCASSWRTGAPYEQYFGPGTRLTVT.

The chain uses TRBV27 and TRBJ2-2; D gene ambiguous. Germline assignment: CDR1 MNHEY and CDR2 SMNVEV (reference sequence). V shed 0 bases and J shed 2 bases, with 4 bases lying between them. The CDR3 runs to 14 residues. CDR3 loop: CASSLSRNTGELFF. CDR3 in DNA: TGTGCCAGCAGTTTATCCAGAAACACCGGGGAGCTGTTTTTT.

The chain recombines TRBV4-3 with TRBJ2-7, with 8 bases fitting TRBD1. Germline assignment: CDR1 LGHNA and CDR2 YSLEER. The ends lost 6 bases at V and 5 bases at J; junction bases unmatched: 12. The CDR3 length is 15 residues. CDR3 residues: CASSRARTGMNEQYF. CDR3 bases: TGCGCCAGCAGTCGTGCAAGGACAGGGATGAACGAGCAGTACTTC.